The clone carrying this TCR beta chain was seen a few times. Its antigen is not known. The data were obtained in a study of OX40 agonist ivuxolimab in advanced cancers. The wider study: Ivuxolimab, an agonistic anti-OX40 (CD134) antibody, was given to patients. Head and neck, renal cell, melanoma or hepatocellular carcinoma were the cancers that dose-escalation patients had.

General study results and limits: Blood T cells, both CD4+ and CD8+, expanded clonally by week 6 at 0.1 to 3.0 mg/kg.

Some clones are missing from TCRdb's copy, which holds only in-frame ones; the method was immunoSEQ multiplex PCR. There are tens of thousands of clones in the sample; approximately 78% occur only once, and roughly 5.4% lies in the top ten. The V and J ends lost 2 bases and 2 bases, in that order; junction bases with no gene match: 3. The CDR3 is 16 residues long. Germline-derived CDR1 and CDR2 are WNHNN and SYGVQD (reference sequence). The receptor comes from an adult with an advanced solid tumor such as melanoma, head and neck, liver or kidney cancer. The chain employs TRBV10-1 and TRBJ1-5; 10 nucleotides match TRBD1. The source was CD4+ or CD8+ T cells sorted from blood, collected in a trial of the OX40 agonist ivuxolimab. CDR3 protein: CASSEGDRGGNQPQHF. In DNA form, the CDR3 reads TGCGCCAGCAGTGAGGGGGACAGGGGCGGCAATCAGCCCCAGCATTTT.